This TCR beta chain was sequenced during a study of cytomegalovirus exposure and HLA in healthy donors. Findings and caveats of the study: TCR beta sequences reportedly predicted the HLA-A and HLA-B alleles of most subjects accurately. Both high specificity and high sensitivity reportedly marked the classifier's diagnosis of cytomegalovirus status.

About this clone itself: Antigen: not known.

A multiplex PCR was run with 60 Vbeta primers and 13 Jbeta primers. Profiled with immunoSEQ multiplex PCR; TCRdb holds only in-frame clones, not every one. This sample contains around 44,000 clones. Trimming at V came to 8 bases and at J to 4 bases, leaving 9 bases not matched to a gene. The CDR3 totals 14 residues. CDR1 and CDR2 from the germline V gene are MGHDK and SYGVNS. Sequencing used PBMCs. The source is a male donor in good health and CMV-seropositive. The chain links TRBV25-1 to TRBJ2-5; TRBD1 matches 8 bases. The CDR3 loop is CASGQDRVGETQYF. The CDR3, as DNA: TGTGCCAGCGGCCAGGACAGGGTGGGAGAGACCCAGTACTTC.